This TCR beta chain was sequenced during a study of shared clonotypes between healthy human individuals. The germline V and J ends were trimmed by 5 bases and 8 bases, with 21 bases remaining between them. The CDR3 extends over 15 amino acids. The germline gives CDR1 SEHNR, CDR2 FQNEAQ (reference sequence). Concerning this clone itself: Its antigen is still unknown.

Study-wide results and caveats: With few donors, the genetic and exposure-history diversity represented was limited. Clonotypes that were shared across a few donors made up about 5.1% of naive CD4 clonotypes.

Each cell subset's genomic DNA was divided evenly among several immunoSEQ plates. For sorted subsets, about 200 ng DNA per replicate equaled about 30,000 T cell genomes. TCRdb's copy holds only in-frame clones and misses some; the assay was immunoSEQ multiplex PCR. The table has roughly 2.1 million clones, about 92% seen once. Naive CD8 cells were CD45RO-negative, positively selected for CCR7, excluding terminally differentiated effector memory CD45RA+ cells. This chain links TRBV7-9 with TRBJ1-2; no reliable D call. The clonotype was recovered from a man aged 18-30 years in good health. Some clones in this sample may be carry-over from other donors' samples. What was sequenced was naive CD8+ T cells from PBMCs. The chain's CDR3 is CASSLPQRVGGGYTF. Written as DNA, the CDR3 is TGTGCCAGCAGCCTGCCTCAGCGGGTTGGAGGAGGCTACACCTTC.